The rows below give T cell receptor beta chains drawn from one sample of a study of cytomegalovirus exposure and HLA in healthy donors. TCRdb keeps only in-frame clones here, not all; method: immunoSEQ multiplex PCR. The table records more than 200,000 clones, 75% to 80% of them present only once. The sequencing sample was made of PBMCs. Receptors were obtained from a man between 18 and 29 years old in good health and CMV-seronegative. Each CDR3 is given with its conserved first and last residue. A D gene is named only where the DNA matches it firmly. Rows may omit the clone size; those that give it use once, few, many or a size class.

TRBV4-2,TRBD1,once,TRBJ2-7,CASSPTGGDEQYF,TGTGCCAGCAGCCCGACAGGGGGAGACGAGCAGTACTTC
TRBV19,NA,NA,TRBJ2-3,CASSIVGVDTQYF,TGTGCCAGTAGTATAGTAGGGGTGGATACGCAGTATTTT
TRBV7-9,TRBD1,NA,TRBJ1-1,CASYRQGTWNGDTEAFF,TGTGCCAGCTACCGACAGGGAACCTGGAATGGAGACACTGAAGCTTTCTTT
TRBV14,NA,NA,TRBJ2-2,CASSQGWGLSTGELFF,TGTGCCAGCAGCCAAGGCTGGGGACTGAGTACCGGGGAGCTGTTTTTT
TRBV20-1,NA,NA,TRBJ2-5,CSAKGQETQYF,TGCAGTGCTAAGGGGCAAGAGACCCAGTACTTC
TRBV25-1,TRBD2,once,TRBJ2-7,CASSESPSGAGNNEQYF,TGTGCCAGCAGTGAATCCCCTTCTGGAGCGGGAAACAACGAGCAGTACTTC
TRBV6-5,NA,NA,TRBJ2-7,CASGWIGGRGEQYF,TGTGCCAGCGGGTGGATTGGGGGGCGGGGGGAGCAGTACTTC
TRBV2,TRBD1,NA,TRBJ1-5,CASSEQGAASNQPQHF,TGTGCCAGCAGTGAGCAGGGGGCCGCTAGCAATCAGCCCCAGCATTTT
TRBV5-6,NA,NA,TRBJ1-1,CASSSGGVGTEAFF,TGTGCCAGCAGCTCCGGGGGGGTGGGCACTGAAGCTTTCTTT
TRBV7-2,NA,NA,TRBJ1-4,CASSLNAVEKLFF,TGTGCCAGCAGCTTAAACGCAGTTGAAAAACTGTTTTTT
TRBV28,NA,NA,TRBJ2-7,CASRIQGTHPYEQYF,TGTGCCAGCAGGATCCAGGGGACCCACCCCTACGAGCAGTACTTC
TRBV15,NA,NA,TRBJ2-5,CATSRLREQYF,TGTGCCACCAGCCGGCTCAGGGAACAGTACTTC
TRBV9,NA,NA,TRBJ1-1,CASSVGGTEAFF,TGTGCCAGCAGCGTAGGCGGCACTGAAGCTTTCTTT
TRBV18,NA,NA,TRBJ2-2,CASSQQDGGVTGELFF,TGTGCCAGCTCACAACAGGACGGCGGTGTAACCGGGGAGCTGTTTTTT
TRBV2,TRBD1,NA,TRBJ1-2,CAGGTGGSYGYTF,TGTGCCGGCGGGACAGGGGGCTCCTATGGCTACACCTTC
TRBV20-1,NA,once,TRBJ2-3,CSASEGLAQYF,TGCAGTGCTAGTGAGGGCTTGGCGCAGTATTTT
TRBV7-9,NA,NA,TRBJ2-2,CASSLLRGSNTGELFF,TGTGCCAGCAGCCTTCTGCGGGGCTCGAACACCGGGGAGCTGTTTTTT
TRBV18,NA,NA,TRBJ1-6,CASSPMGEDLHF,TGTGCCAGCTCACCAATGGGGGAGGACCTCCACTTT
TRBV11-2,TRBD2,NA,TRBJ2-7,CASSLAPGGGYEQYF,TGTGCCAGCAGCTTAGCTCCGGGAGGAGGCTACGAGCAGTACTTC
TRBV11-2,TRBD2,NA,TRBJ2-1,CASSLASRAGAGYNEQFF,TGTGCCAGCAGCTTAGCATCCCGGGCGGGAGCGGGGTACAATGAGCAGTTCTTC
TRBV30,TRBD1,NA,TRBJ1-2,CAWNRDRVMVGGYTF,TGTGCCTGGAACCGGGACAGGGTTATGGTGGGTGGCTACACCTTC
TRBV7-2,NA,NA,TRBJ1-1,CASSRGGGAVQNTEAFF,TGTGCCAGCAGCCGGGGGGGCGGGGCGGTACAGAACACTGAAGCTTTCTTT
TRBV9,TRBD2,NA,TRBJ2-3,CASSVGGGFTDTQYF,TGTGCCAGCAGCGTAGGGGGGGGGTTCACAGATACGCAGTATTTT
TRBV7-9,TRBD2,once,TRBJ2-5,CASSQTSGSAETQYF,TGTGCCAGCAGTCAGACTAGCGGGAGTGCTGAGACCCAGTACTTC
TRBV30,NA,NA,TRBJ1-2,CAWGRDGYTF,TGTGCCTGGGGGAGGGATGGCTACACCTTC
TRBV6-5,NA,NA,TRBJ2-3,CAISESTGTDTQYF,TGTGCCATCAGTGAGTCGACAGGCACAGATACGCAGTATTTT
TRBV28,NA,NA,TRBJ1-1,CASSLRGLNTEAFF,TGTGCCAGCAGTCTACGGGGTTTGAACACTGAAGCTTTCTTT
TRBV29-1,TRBD1,NA,TRBJ1-2,CSVEDQGVGAGTGNGYTF,TGCAGCGTTGAAGATCAAGGTGTCGGAGCCGGGACAGGGAATGGCTACACCTTC
TRBV15,NA,NA,TRBJ1-2,CATSRDVKETYGYTF,TGTGCCACCAGCAGAGATGTAAAGGAGACCTATGGCTACACCTTC
TRBV16,TRBD2,NA,TRBJ2-1,CASSLPWTSGAEYNEQFF,TGTGCCAGCAGCCTGCCTTGGACTAGCGGGGCAGAATACAATGAGCAGTTCTTC
TRBV18,TRBD1,NA,TRBJ1-3,CASSQQGGPSGNTIYF,TGTGCCAGCTCACAGCAGGGGGGACCCTCAGGAAACACCATATATTTT
TRBV7-2,NA,once,TRBJ2-1,CASSPGESYNEQFF,TGTGCCAGCAGCCCGGGGGAATCCTACAATGAGCAGTTCTTC
TRBV6-1,NA,NA,TRBJ1-5,CASSEGQGGGNQPQHF,TGTGCCAGCAGTGAAGGTCAGGGTGGAGGCAATCAGCCCCAGCATTTT
TRBV28,TRBD1,few,TRBJ1-1,CASRPGQGVVNTEAFF,TGTGCCAGCAGACCGGGACAGGGGGTTGTGAACACTGAAGCTTTCTTT
TRBV6-6,TRBD1,NA,TRBJ1-4,CATWTGFEKLFF,TGTGCCACCTGGACAGGGTTTGAAAAACTGTTTTTT
TRBV18,NA,NA,TRBJ2-1,CASSPSGGRNKQFF,TGTGCCAGCTCACCATCAGGTGGTAGGAATAAGCAGTTCTTC
TRBV14,NA,NA,TRBJ2-1,CASSQDSVAEFF,TGTGCCAGCAGCCAAGATTCGGTAGCCGAGTTCTTC
TRBV30,NA,NA,TRBJ1-3,CAWTGALSGNTIYF,TGTGCCTGGACAGGTGCCCTCTCTGGAAACACCATATATTTT
TRBV2,NA,few,TRBJ2-1,CASSETGSYNEQFF,TGTGCCAGCAGTGAAACAGGCTCCTACAATGAGCAGTTCTTC
TRBV4-3,NA,NA,TRBJ1-2,CASSQSAIEANYGYTF,TGCGCCAGCAGCCAATCAGCGATCGAGGCTAACTATGGCTACACCTTC
TRBV2,NA,NA,TRBJ2-7,CASSDKFTGFRAYEQYF,TGTGCCAGCAGTGATAAATTTACAGGGTTTCGCGCCTACGAGCAGTACTTC
TRBV11-1,NA,NA,TRBJ1-1,CASSSGLSNTEAFF,TGTGCCAGCAGCTCAGGCCTATCGAACACTGAAGCTTTCTTT
TRBV10-3,NA,NA,TRBJ1-1,CAISESTRGEAFF,TGTGCCATCAGTGAGTCGACACGTGGTGAAGCTTTCTTT
TRBV28,NA,NA,TRBJ2-7,CASSPPNEAAYEQYF,TGTGCCAGCAGCCCCCCTAATGAGGCAGCCTACGAGCAGTACTTC
TRBV6-5,TRBD1,NA,TRBJ2-7,CASSRDREYEQYF,TGTGCCAGCAGCCGGGACAGAGAGTACGAGCAGTACTTC
TRBV30,TRBD1,NA,TRBJ1-3,CAWGTGDGNTIYF,TGTGCCTGGGGGACAGGGGACGGAAACACCATATATTTT
TRBV28,NA,NA,TRBJ1-2,CASSQGNYGYTF,TGTGCCAGCAGCCAGGGTAACTATGGCTACACCTTC
TRBV2,TRBD1,NA,TRBJ1-1,CASSVGDRQRNTEAFF,TGTGCCAGCAGTGTGGGGGACAGGCAAAGGAACACTGAAGCTTTCTTT
TRBV27,NA,NA,TRBJ2-7,CASSLLPGGGWEEQYF,TGTGCCAGCAGTTTACTCCCCGGCGGGGGCTGGGAAGAGCAGTACTTC
TRBV11-1,NA,NA,TRBJ2-3,CASSSLEGGTQYF,TGTGCCAGCAGCTCCCTTGAGGGAGGTACGCAGTATTTT
TRBV7-2,TRBD2,NA,TRBJ2-3,CASSLRLAGEVDTQYF,TGTGCCAGCAGCCTTCGACTAGCGGGAGAAGTAGATACGCAGTATTTT
TRBV2,NA,NA,TRBJ2-3,CASSVKKGVLYF,TGTGCCAGCAGTGTAAAAAAAGGGGTTTTGTATTTT